Described below is a single T cell receptor beta chain sequence and its context. Its antigen remains unknown. CDR3 length equals 13 residues. V shed 6 bases and J 4 bases; nucleotides not matched to a gene: 6. CDR1 and CDR2 (germline): SQVTM, ANQGSEA. The data are from a study of beta chain features in type 1 diabetes. Expressed TCRB transcripts were sequenced because the entire RNA isolate underwent reverse transcription. Approximately 3.7 million reads per sample on average were obtained from naive, central memory and regulatory T cell samples. Generated by immunoSEQ multiplex PCR, the TCRdb table keeps only in-frame clones and is missing some. The table has 280,000 or so clones, 15% seen once; the top ten hold approximately 0.015%. Study-level points and caveats: Shorter templates may be favored by PCR, equally so in patients and controls. For type 1 diabetes patients, VDJ junctions showed fewer insertions and more deletions. In every one of the four CD4+ subsets, TCRB CDR3s were moderately but significantly shorter in Type 1 diabetes patients.

CD4+ naive, central memory, regulatory and stem cell-like memory cells were sorted via CD45RO/CCR7/CD25/CD127/CD95/CD27. Specimen: naive CD4+ T cells from blood. This sequence was found in a man aged 18 to 29 with type 1 diabetes. This rearrangement joins TRBV29-1 to TRBJ2-7, with 10 positions matching TRBD1. The CDR3 nucleotides are TGCAGCGTGGCGGGACAGGGGCTGTACGAGCAGTACTTC. It specifies CSVAGQGLYEQYF.